Included here is one TCR beta chain sequence, with context. Assay: immunoSEQ multiplex PCR; the TCRdb copy retains only in-frame clones and omits some. The table records some 490,000 clones, more than 65% of them present only once. This entry is derived from a study of shared clonotypes between healthy human individuals. The source of this sequence is a woman in her 40s in good health. Some clones in this sample may be carry-over from other donors' samples. The source material was PBMCs.

The CDR3 loop reads CASRMTSGSAGELFF. CDR3 coding DNA: TGTGCCAGCAGAATGACTAGCGGGAGCGCCGGGGAGCTGTTTTTT. The chain employs TRBV7-2 and TRBJ2-2; 12 bases map to TRBD2. Trimming cost V 6 bases and J 6 bases; bases outside gene matches: 5. From germline, CDR1 is SGHTA and CDR2 FQGNSA. The CDR3 is 15 amino acids.